This T cell receptor (beta chain) was recovered during a study of cytomegalovirus exposure and HLA in healthy donors. Use of 60 Vbeta and 13 Jbeta primers characterized the PCR. Profiled with immunoSEQ multiplex PCR; TCRdb holds only in-frame clones, not every one. The repertoire holds 200,000 to 250,000 clones, with 75% to 85% as singletons. With respect to this clone: Its antigen remains unidentified.

Per the germline V gene, CDR1 is SNHLY and CDR2 is FYNNEI. CDR3 length: 12 amino acids. Overall study findings and caveats: In an earlier analysis, in fewer than 700 donors, most V segments appeared productive either ~87% or ~30% of the time. Sequence variants that were highly shared formed a cluster that was likely a sequencing artifact. For TCR beta chains, V- and J-gene trimming was later linked to a missense DCLRE1C variant.

The rearrangement links TRBV2 to TRBJ2-5, with D perhaps matching TRBD1 (7 bases). The J call may be in error: the DNA end matches TRBJ2-7 better. The sample was PBMCs. The clonotype comes from a girl aged 5-17 years in good health and CMV-seronegative. DNA of the CDR3: TGTGCCTGCGGGACAGCGCCCTACGAGCAGTACTTC. It encodes CACGTAPYEQYF.